This TCR beta chain originates from a study of T cell responses to AZD1222 COVID-19 vaccine (TCRdb year 2021). About the full investigation: AZD1222 recipients given second doses at about 4 weeks or at about 12 weeks were pooled, since spike-specific TCR depth and breadth were not found to differ between the two schedules. Trial participants were enrolled by age into 18-55, 56-69 and 70-plus year subgroups, with roughly 160, 29 and 62 TCR-sequenced participants respectively. A total of more than 230 trial participants underwent TCR sequencing, of whom nearly 210 had received two doses of AZD1222 and approximately 25 had received two doses of the MenACWY control vaccine. Overall study results and their limits: Conclusions about previously exposed vaccinees are limited, since just 5 or 6 AZD1222 recipients were seropositive for SARS-CoV-2 at baseline. After two AZD1222 doses, spike-specific TCR breadth and depth were significantly higher than at day 0 and than in MenACWY recipients. CD4 TCRs associated with the vaccine covered the entire spike protein, and the dominant responses were in regions 160-218 and 743-854. In the small 56-69-year group, the increase in depth fell short of significance, most likely because of low power. Because no day 14 peak-response samples were available, repertoires were characterized only after the peak T cell response. Nearly half of unique spike-specific TCRs reportedly recognized epitopes outside regions mutated in the B.1.351 and B.1.1.7 variants. Most participants were white British and females outnumbered males, and the authors suggested that clonal diversity may have been underestimated.

The CDR3 regions of human TCRbeta chains were analyzed by immunosequencing. The paper's data handling went like this. TCRs in the repertoires were compared against a reference library of SARS-CoV-2-specific TCRs that had been generated with the MIRA antigen-specificity platform. Breadth was defined as the fraction of unique TCRs that were SARS-CoV-2-associated. Depth was defined as the fraction of total T cells that were SARS-CoV-2-associated. Each spike-specific TCR was assigned to its reactive spike region and to a CD4 or CD8 class using the MIRA data. Log10-transformed breadth and depth values were compared by one-way ANOVA with Sidak's multiple comparisons tests. TCRdb obtained this table from immuneACCESS and retained in-frame rearrangements with V and J assigned. These tables miss some clones; where compared with another copy, unresolved V genes account for less than half of the shortfall, and the remainder is unexplained. V and J calls and clone size are those listed in that table; D and trimming were worked out from the DNA. For this sample the table gives 60,000 to 75,000 clones, of which 85% to 90% were detected only once. Approximately 4.9% of the sample goes to the ten largest clones.

Concerning this clone: The antigen this receptor binds is unknown. Base qualities were left out, and no much larger clone turns up one base away.

The time point label here, explained by the study, means: baseline before first vaccination. The vaccinee samples were drawn from two UK trials, COV001 and COV002, one of which was a single-blind randomized controlled phase 2/3 trial testing AZD1222 (ChAdOx1 nCoV-19) in healthy adults. For TCRbeta chain sequencing, PBMC samples from trial participants were taken at day 0 and at day 28 after the second dose. The CDR3, cysteine through phenylalanine, is 12 amino acids long. Only the CDR3 DNA is retained, 36 bases long and in frame from the first base. Based on the germline V gene, the CDR1 and CDR2 sequences are SGHTA and FQGNSA. Trimming at the junction amounts to 0 bases on V and 9 bases on J, and the germline ends lie 5 bases apart.

The source is an adult in good health. The sequence links TRBV7-2 to TRBJ2-2; the D gene identity is not certain. The sample in question was peripheral blood, obtained on day 0 of AZD1222 vaccination. For the CDR3, the sequence is CASSLAGRELFF. The nucleotide sequence is given as TGTGCCAGCAGCTTAGCGGGTCGGGAGCTGTTTTTT.